This T cell receptor beta chain was obtained from a study of fetal regulatory T cell absence and autoimmunity. Whole-study context: Exocrine pancreas autoimmunity occurred in IPEX patients lacking clinical diabetes.

The CDR3 extends over 15 amino acids. V was clipped by 4 bases and J by 6 bases, with 19 bases between them. Per germline, CDR1 SGHDT and CDR2 YYEEEE. With regard to this clone: Its antigen is currently unknown.

The assay was run at survey level. Method: immunoSEQ multiplex PCR; TCRdb's copy keeps in-frame clones and lacks some. Of 95,000 to 100,000 clones detected, approximately 79% appear once; the ten largest clones hold about 2.1%. Points from the study as a whole: Compared with cord blood, pancreas showed oligoclonal TCR enrichment, some clones over 95-fold.

This sequence originates from a male donor with IPEX syndrome. The rearrangement joins TRBV5-6 to TRBJ2-5; the D gene is possibly TRBD2 (5 bases). Specimen: pancreas tissue. The CDR3 DNA reads TGTGCCAGCAGCCCTGCAGGAGTAGCGCCAAAGACCCAGTACTTC. It is translated as CASSPAGVAPKTQYF.